Sequencing of this T cell receptor (beta chain) was carried out in a study of control samples from healthy donors and cancer patients. Germline V gene lookup returns CDR1 LNHDA and CDR2 SQIVND (reference sequence). J lost 2 bases, V lost 10 bases, and 6 bases had no gene match. The length of the CDR3 is 13 residues. Sequenced by immunoSEQ multiplex PCR; TCRdb stores in-frame clones only, minus some. The sample lists approximately 170,000 clones, 91% occurring once. The receptor was isolated from a woman aged 30 to 39 in good health. The sequencing input was blood. V and J are TRBV19 and TRBJ2-7; 9 nucleotides agree with TRBD1. CDR3 protein: CATRRTGAYEQYF. CDR3 in DNA: TGTGCCACCCGACGGACAGGGGCCTACGAGCAGTACTTC.